This TCR beta chain was recovered during a study of cytomegalovirus exposure and HLA in healthy donors (dated by TCRdb to about 2017). In terms of the full investigation: According to a later analysis, the 120 validation repertoires were produced on the same platform as the roughly 720 repertoires of the first cohort. A separate validation cohort of over 95 different subjects was used in addition to the 666-subject first cohort. To predict cytomegalovirus infection status, the study brought together high-throughput TCR immunosequencing, statistical association of individual TCRs with disease status, and machine learning. The study was designed to test whether signatures of past pathogen exposure could be identified by cataloging public T cell receptors. Here is what the overall study found, with its caveats: All 120 or so repertoires were used to score co-occurrence in the validation cohort in a later analysis, because that analysis had no HLA typing for the cohort. A few of the identified cytomegalovirus-associated TCR beta chains were confirmed in vitro to be specific for cytomegalovirus antigens. In both the original and validation cohorts, the classifier was reported to diagnose cytomegalovirus status with high specificity and sensitivity. Most TCR sequences were seen in very few donors, while some public TCRs were found in many individuals. A later analysis found that TCRs clustered in the first cohort also tended to co-occur in the roughly 120 validation repertoires, with about 94% of cluster scores above 0. The authors suggested that the approach could potentially be generalized to other disease states and immunological phenotypes. A total of about 150 TCR beta chains were listed by the study as associated with cytomegalovirus.

Library method: the immunoSEQ multiplex PCR assay. The original pipeline was this. A statistical classification framework was built to diagnose cytomegalovirus status from the catalog of TCR beta chain sequences. TCRdb re-hosts the immuneACCESS table, in-frame sequences only. Its copies lack some clones; in the studies checked, an unresolved V gene accounts for under half of them, and the cause for the rest is not known. V, J and clone size derive from that table, while D and trimming were established from the DNA sequence. The sample yields more than 100,000 clones; 88% were counted once. Roughly 6% of the sample comes from the top ten. Concerning this clone itself: Its antigen is currently not known. Base-call qualities are not available, and no considerably larger clone is one nucleotide away.

Donors formed part of the validation cohort, which comprised 95 to 150 subjects and was distinct from the first cohort of 550 to 850 subjects. Taken from cysteine to phenylalanine, the CDR3 has 15 residues. This entry keeps only the CDR3 DNA: 45 bases, framed from base 1. Taken from the germline V gene, the CDR1 and CDR2 loops are SGDLS and YYNGEE. V is clipped by 5 bases and J by 0 bases, and the sequence between their germline boundaries is 12 bases long. In this chain, TRBV9 is recombined with TRBJ2-1; the best D guess is TRBD1, with 6 bases matching. The sequenced sample was PBMCs. This TCR derives from a woman between 18 and 29 years old in good health and CMV-seropositive. The CDR3 sequence is CASSLTGSSYNEQFF. The nucleotide sequence reads as follows: TGTGCCAGCAGTCTGACAGGTAGCTCCTACAATGAGCAGTTCTTC.